These T cell receptor beta chains were read from a single sample in a study of blood T cell repertoires in COVID-19. Repertoires were generated with immunoSEQ multiplex PCR, while TCRdb's copy carries only in-frame clones and drops some. The sample includes some 240,000 clones, around 86% of them seen just once. Specimen: peripheral blood. The receptor set was obtained from a woman in her fifties or sixties with active or convalescent COVID-19. Each CDR3 is given with its conserved first and last residue. D genes are given only for firm matches. Size is omitted from some rows. Given values are once, few, many or a class for expanded clones.

CDR3: CASSQDRQVSYEQYF; DNA: TGCGCCAGCAGCCAAGATAGGCAGGTCTCCTACGAGCAGTACTTC; D: -; size: -; J: TRBJ2-7; length: 15; V: TRBV4-3
CDR3: CASSSDGGGPPQYF; DNA: TGTGCCAGCAGCTCAGATGGCGGGGGGCCGCCCCAGTACTTC; D: TRBD2; size: -; J: TRBJ2-5; length: 14; V: TRBV7-3
CDR3: CASSPLGGVGLDTQYF; DNA: TGTGCCAGCAGTCCCCTGGGTGGGGTGGGGCTGGATACGCAGTATTTT; D: -; size: few; J: TRBJ2-3; length: 16; V: TRBV6-2/TRBV6-3
CDR3: CASSLRQGAPYGYTF; DNA: TGTGCCAGCAGTCTACGACAGGGGGCCCCATATGGCTACACCTTC; D: TRBD1; size: -; J: TRBJ1-2; length: 15; V: TRBV27
CDR3: CASSEGGTGTYEQYF; DNA: TGTGCCAGCAGTGAGGGTGGGACAGGCACCTACGAGCAGTACTTC; D: TRBD1; size: -; J: TRBJ2-7; length: 15; V: TRBV25-1
CDR3: CASSLGTSVDEQFF; DNA: TGTGCCAGCAGCTTAGGGACAAGCGTCGATGAGCAGTTCTTC; D: -; size: -; J: TRBJ2-1; length: 14; V: TRBV7-2
CDR3: CASRTGGPPGELFF; DNA: TGTGCCAGTCGGACAGGGGGTCCCCCCGGGGAGCTGTTTTTT; D: TRBD1; size: -; J: TRBJ2-2; length: 14; V: TRBV7-2
CDR3: CASSQRGAGELFF; DNA: TGTGCCAGCAGCCAACGGGGGGCCGGGGAGCTGTTTTTT; D: TRBD2; size: -; J: TRBJ2-2; length: 13; V: TRBV3-1/TRBV3-2
CDR3: CASSGTGAGQPQHF; DNA: TGTGCCAGCAGCGGCACAGGGGCTGGTCAGCCCCAGCATTTT; D: TRBD1; size: few; J: TRBJ1-5; length: 14; V: TRBV9
CDR3: CASSLNGRGNTIYF; DNA: TGTGCCAGCAGCTTAAATGGCAGGGGGAACACCATATATTTT; D: TRBD1; size: -; J: TRBJ1-3; length: 14; V: TRBV7-9
CDR3: CASSPTSGAISYNEQFF; DNA: TGTGCCAGCAGCCCGACTAGCGGGGCGATCTCCTACAATGAGCAGTTCTTC; D: TRBD2; size: -; J: TRBJ2-1; length: 17; V: TRBV5-4
CDR3: CAWGRGSSYEQYF; DNA: TGTGCCTGGGGGCGGGGGAGCTCCTACGAGCAGTACTTC; D: -; size: once; J: TRBJ2-7; length: 13; V: TRBV2
CDR3: CASSLTAGGVPDTQYF; DNA: TGTGCCAGCAGCTTAACAGCGGGGGGGGTCCCAGATACGCAGTATTTT; D: TRBD2; size: -; J: TRBJ2-3; length: 16; V: TRBV7-8
CDR3: CASSLTSGDGDTQYF; DNA: TGTGCCAGCAGCCTGACTAGCGGGGACGGGGATACGCAGTATTTT; D: TRBD2; size: -; J: TRBJ2-3; length: 15; V: TRBV3-1/TRBV3-2
CDR3: CASSVGSGTSGYEQYF; DNA: TGTGCCAGCAGCGTAGGTAGCGGGACTAGCGGTTACGAGCAGTACTTC; D: TRBD2; size: -; J: TRBJ2-7; length: 16; V: TRBV9
CDR3: CASSPGTGFYGYTF; DNA: TGTGCCAGCAGCCCCGGGACAGGGTTCTATGGCTACACCTTC; D: TRBD1; size: -; J: TRBJ1-2; length: 14; V: TRBV6-5
CDR3: CASSFGGGGRTEAFF; DNA: TGTGCCAGCAGCTTCGGGGGAGGGGGACGCACTGAAGCTTTCTTT; D: -; size: few; J: TRBJ1-1; length: 15; V: TRBV11-2
CDR3: CASSQEATGIYGYTF; DNA: TGCGCCAGCAGCCAGGAAGCGACAGGGATCTATGGCTACACCTTC; D: TRBD1; size: -; J: TRBJ1-2; length: 15; V: TRBV4-1
CDR3: CATRTAPTEAFF; DNA: TGTGCCACACGGACAGCCCCGACTGAAGCTTTCTTT; D: -; size: -; J: TRBJ1-1; length: 12; V: TRBV12-3/TRBV12-4
CDR3: CASSLVGGGYGYTF; DNA: TGTGCCAGCAGCTTAGTGGGCGGGGGCTATGGCTACACCTTC; D: -; size: -; J: TRBJ1-2; length: 14; V: TRBV7-2
CDR3: CASSQGTDAFF; DNA: TGTGCCAGCAGTCAAGGGACAGACGCTTTCTTT; D: TRBD1; size: few; J: TRBJ1-1; length: 11; V: TRBV6-2/TRBV6-3
CDR3: CAWIPGGYGYTF; DNA: TGTGCCTGGATACCCGGGGGCTATGGCTACACCTTC; D: -; size: -; J: TRBJ1-2; length: 12; V: TRBV30
CDR3: CASRRLAGGVDTQYF; DNA: TGTGCCAGCAGAAGACTAGCGGGGGGAGTGGATACGCAGTATTTT; D: TRBD2; size: -; J: TRBJ2-3; length: 15; V: TRBV7-2
CDR3: CASSLLPLPSNTEAFF; DNA: TGTGCCAGCAGTTTACTCCCCCTCCCCTCGAACACTGAAGCTTTCTTT; D: -; size: -; J: TRBJ1-1; length: 16; V: TRBV27
CDR3: CASTPGGQGREKLFF; DNA: TGTGCCAGCACCCCCGGAGGGCAGGGTCGTGAAAAACTGTTTTTT; D: -; size: -; J: TRBJ1-4; length: 15; V: TRBV2